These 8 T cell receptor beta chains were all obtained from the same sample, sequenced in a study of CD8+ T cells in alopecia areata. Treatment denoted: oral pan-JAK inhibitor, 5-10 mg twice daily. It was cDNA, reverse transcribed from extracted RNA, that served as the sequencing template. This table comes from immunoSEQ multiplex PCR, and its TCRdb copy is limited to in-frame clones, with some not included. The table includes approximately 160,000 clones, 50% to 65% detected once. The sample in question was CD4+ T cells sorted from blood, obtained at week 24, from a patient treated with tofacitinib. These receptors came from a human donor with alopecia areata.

The CDR3 loop is CSVREVLNTEAFF. The CDR3 DNA reads as TGCAGCGTTCGGGAGGTACTGAACACTGAAGCTTTCTTT. This chain joins TRBV29-1 and TRBJ1-1; D is undetermined. V lost 5 bases and J 0 bases, leaving 10 bases between the germline ends. The CDR3 length is 13 residues. Per the germline V gene, CDR1 is SQVTM and CDR2 is ANQGSEA.

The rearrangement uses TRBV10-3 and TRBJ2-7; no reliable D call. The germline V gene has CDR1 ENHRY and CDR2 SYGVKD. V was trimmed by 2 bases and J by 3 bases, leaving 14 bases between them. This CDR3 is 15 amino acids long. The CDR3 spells CAISELTNRIYEQYF. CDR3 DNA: TGTGCCATCAGTGAGCTCACCAACCGAATCTACGAGCAGTACTTC.

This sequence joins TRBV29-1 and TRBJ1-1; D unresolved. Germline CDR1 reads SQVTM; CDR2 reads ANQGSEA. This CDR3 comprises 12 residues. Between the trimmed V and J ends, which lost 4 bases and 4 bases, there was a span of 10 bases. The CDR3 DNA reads TGCAGCGTTGGATCGTGGCGCACTGAAGCTTTCTTT. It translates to CSVGSWRTEAFF.

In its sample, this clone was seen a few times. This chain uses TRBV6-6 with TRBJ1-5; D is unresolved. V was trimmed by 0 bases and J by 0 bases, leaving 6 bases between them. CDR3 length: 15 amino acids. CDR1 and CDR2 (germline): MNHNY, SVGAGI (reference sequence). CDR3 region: CASSYSRLSNQPQHF. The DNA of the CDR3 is TGTGCCAGCAGTTACTCGAGGCTTAGCAATCAGCCCCAGCATTTT.

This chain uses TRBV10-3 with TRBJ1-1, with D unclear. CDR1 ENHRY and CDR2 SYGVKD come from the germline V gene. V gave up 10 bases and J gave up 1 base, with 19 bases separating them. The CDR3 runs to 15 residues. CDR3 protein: CATTLTQVGNTEAFF. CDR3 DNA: TGTGCCACTACGCTGACGCAGGTCGGGAACACTGAAGCTTTCTTT.

The CDR3 region is CASSEGQSTDTQYF. Written as DNA, the CDR3 is TGTGCCAGCAGTGAAGGACAGAGCACAGATACGCAGTATTTT. The gene calls are TRBV25-1 and TRBJ2-3; a possible D gene is TRBD1 (6 bases). The germline V gene has CDR1 MGHDK and CDR2 SYGVNS. The CDR3 spans 14 residues. Trimming took 2 bases from V and 0 from J, leaving 6 bases between them.

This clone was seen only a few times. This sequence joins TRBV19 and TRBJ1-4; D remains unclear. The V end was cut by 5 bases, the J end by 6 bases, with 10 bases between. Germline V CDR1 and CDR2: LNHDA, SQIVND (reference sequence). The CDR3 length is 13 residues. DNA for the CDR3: TGTGCCAGTAGTCCGAGGAAGTATGAAAAACTGTTTTTT. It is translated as CASSPRKYEKLFF. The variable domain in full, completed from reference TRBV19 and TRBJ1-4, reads DGGITQSPKYLFRKEGQNVTLSCEQNLNHDAMYWYRQDPGQGLRLIYYSQIVNDFQKGDIAEGYSVSREKKESFPLTVTSAQKNPTAFYLCASSPRKYEKLFFGSGTQLSVL.

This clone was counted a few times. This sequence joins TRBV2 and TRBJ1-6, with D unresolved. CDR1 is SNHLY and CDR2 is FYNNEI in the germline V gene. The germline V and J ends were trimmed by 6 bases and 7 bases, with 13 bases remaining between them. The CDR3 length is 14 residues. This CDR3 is CASSDNGINSPLHF. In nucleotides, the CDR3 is TGTGCCAGCAGCGACAACGGGATCAATTCACCCCTCCACTTT. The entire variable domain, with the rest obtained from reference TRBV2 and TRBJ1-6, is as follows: EPEVTQTPSHQVTQMGQEVILRCVPISNHLYFYWYRQILGQKVEFLVSFYNNEISEKSEIFDDQFSVERPDGSNFTLKIRSTKLEDSAMYFCASSDNGINSPLHFGNGTRLTVT.